What follows describes a single T cell receptor beta chain. Its antigen is unidentified. This specimen comes from a study of identical twins. One entry per CDR3 protein, called by TCRdb with MiXCR from the 5' RACE reads. The data contain 1.5 million or so distinct CDR3 sequences, under 35% of them seen just once; the ten biggest clones take up about 0.27%. Per germline, CDR1 DFQATT and CDR2 SNEGSKA (reference sequence). CDR3 length equals 15 residues. With 6 bases clipped from V and 1 base from J, the junction kept 9 bases outside the gene matches. General study points: For out-of-frame beta sequences, excess twin sharing was weaker. Insertions ran lower in abundant cord blood beta clonotypes, though not in memory repertoires.

Sequencing was done on a sample of cord blood. The rearrangement uses TRBV20-1 and TRBJ1-5, with 7 bases that match TRBD1. The sequence was collected from a newborn girl in good health. CDR3 bases: TGCAGTGCCCGAAAAGACAGGGTAAGCAATCAGCCCCAGCATTTT. This sequence encodes CSARKDRVSNQPQHF.